This T cell receptor (beta chain) is drawn from a study of blood T cell repertoires in COVID-19 (TCRdb year 2020). As for the study more broadly: The collaborator samples originated in the United States, Italy and Spain and spanned the acute and convalescent phases of COVID-19. The material from the prospective study consisted of cDNA or gDNA derived from T cells, B-cell-depleted T cells, or PBMCs. Samples were obtained from the ongoing ImmuneRACE study (first 160 participants) and from 950 to 1,500 subjects provided by 6 global collaborators. A freely available public database, intended as a resource for researchers studying the immune response to SARS-CoV-2, is where the repertoires were released. Nearly every sample came with metadata listing a de-identified subject ID, COVID-19 status, age in years and sex. Where available, HLA class I and class II types were obtained from metadata supplied by the sample provider rather than from assay-based typing. Subjects who had been exposed to COVID-19, were actively infected with it, or had recovered from it provided the deeply sampled blood TCRbeta repertoires that made up the dataset. The investigation overall reported the following: Clinical and demographic metadata were provided uncurated, with the amount varying by source and participant.

TCRbeta CDR3 regions were amplified from genomic DNA by means of the immunoSEQ Assay, a bias-controlled multiplex PCR. For the original study's pipeline: The number of nucleated cells in each sample was estimated from the amplification of reference gene primers within the assay. Sequence reads were collapsed and filtered to measure the absolute abundance of every unique TCRbeta CDR3 rearrangement. For each sample, productive Simpson clonality was calculated as the square root of Simpson's diversity index over productive rearrangements. Sourced from immuneACCESS, this table was stored by TCRdb with only in-frame sequences that have V and J called. A share of the clones is absent; for the studies checked, an unresolved V gene accounts for under half, and the remainder has no known explanation. V and J calls and clone size are copied from that table; D and trimming were computed from the DNA. The sample table lists some 120,000 clones, about 88% of them with a count of one. The ten top clones hold around 3.6% of the sample.

With regard to this clone: Its antigen is unknown. No quality values exist for individual bases; no much larger clone is one base distant.

V lost 4 bases and J lost 5 bases, and the count of bases not matched to a germline gene is 8. Via the germline V gene, CDR1 is SGHRS and CDR2 YFSETQ. The CDR3 numbers 16 residues from cysteine through phenylalanine. CDR3 DNA is the only sequence kept; it has 48 bases, read in frame from the first base. Each collaborating institution followed its own protocols to collect whole blood in K2EDTA tubes. Collaborator samples were shipped for TCRbeta analysis as frozen whole blood, isolated PBMCs, or DNA extracted from either sample type. Specimen: peripheral blood. The sequence joins TRBV5-1 to TRBJ1-6; 8 central bases correspond to TRBD1. This receptor was taken from a middle-aged man with active COVID-19. At the DNA level, the sequence is TGCGCCAGCAGCGCCCGGACAGGGCTGGATAATTCACCCCTCCACTTT. This encodes CASSARTGLDNSPLHF. Joined to the reference TRBV5-1 and TRBJ1-6 proteins, this CDR3 gives the full variable domain: KAGVTQTPRYLIKTRGQQVTLSCSPISGHRSVSWYQQTPGQGLQFLFEYFSETQRNKGNFPGRFSGRQFSNSRSEMNVSTLELGDSALYLCASSARTGLDNSPLHFGNGTRLTVT.